The rows below give T cell receptor beta chains drawn from one sample of a study of control samples from healthy donors and cancer patients. TCRdb keeps only in-frame clones here, not all; method: immunoSEQ multiplex PCR. This sample carries tens of thousands of clones, 94% of them seen once, and the ten largest clones take more than 20%. The sequenced sample consisted of blood. The origin of the receptors is a man aged 55 to 70 in good health. CDR3s include the opening cysteine and the closing phenylalanine or tryptophan. D genes are given only for firm matches. Size tells how often a clone was seen (once, few, many) or the class of an expanded clone, and some rows leave it out.

v_call	clone_size	d_call	j_call	cdr3_aa	cdr3_nt
TRBV6-1	once	-	TRBJ1-1	CASRQSTEAFF	TGTGCCAGCAGGCAGAGTACTGAAGCTTTCTTT
TRBV7-9	-	-	TRBJ2-2	CASSLMGGTGELFF	TGTGCCAGCAGCTTAATGGGGGGAACCGGGGAGCTGTTTTTT
TRBV29-1	-	-	TRBJ1-2	CSVEDPAVPRGYTF	TGCAGCGTTGAAGATCCGGCAGTCCCCCGGGGCTACACCTTC
TRBV2	-	-	TRBJ2-4	CASRPPGYGKNIQYF	TGTGCCAGCCGACCTCCGGGATACGGCAAAAACATTCAGTACTTC
TRBV18	-	-	TRBJ2-7	CASSSERPYEQYF	TGTGCCAGCTCATCAGAGCGTCCCTACGAGCAGTACTTC
TRBV19	-	-	TRBJ1-2	CASSQGRTNYGYTF	TGTGCCAGTAGTCAAGGACGCACTAACTATGGCTACACCTTC
TRBV18	-	TRBD1	TRBJ1-4	CASSPQRTGPDEKLFF	TGTGCCAGCTCACCCCAACGGACAGGGCCGGATGAAAAACTGTTTTTT
TRBV18	-	TRBD1	TRBJ1-6	CASSRTGESSYNSPLHF	TGTGCCAGCTCACGGACAGGCGAGAGCTCCTATAATTCACCCCTCCACTTT
TRBV18	-	-	TRBJ2-5	CASSPRFQETQYF	TGTGCCAGCTCACCACGATTCCAAGAGACCCAGTACTTC
TRBV2	-	TRBD1	TRBJ2-5	CASTGQGRGTQYF	TGTGCCAGCACAGGACAGGGCCGAGGAACCCAGTACTTC
TRBV11-3	-	-	TRBJ1-2	CASSSSGRNYGYTF	TGTGCCAGCAGTTCGAGCGGTAGGAACTATGGCTACACCTTC
TRBV5-1	-	-	TRBJ2-3	CASSLGQGASGTSTDTQYF	TGCGCCAGCAGCTTGGGGCAGGGGGCTAGCGGGACTAGCACAGATACGCAGTATTTT
TRBV11-3	-	TRBD1	TRBJ2-7	CASSAAPGGDYEQYF	TGTGCCAGCAGCGCGGCTCCAGGGGGCGACTACGAGCAGTACTTC
TRBV6-5	-	TRBD1	TRBJ1-6	CASSYPTGVPSPLHF	TGTGCCAGCAGTTACCCGACAGGGGTTCCTTCACCCCTCCACTTT
TRBV5-1	-	-	TRBJ2-5	CASSPGGWGETQYF	TGCGCCAGCAGCCCGGGCGGGTGGGGAGAGACCCAGTACTTC
TRBV18	-	-	TRBJ2-5	CASSPSGPRTETQYF	TGTGCCAGCTCACCGAGCGGGCCACGGACCGAGACCCAGTACTTC
TRBV5-1	-	-	TRBJ2-1	CASSSPSTVGLSSYNEQFF	TGCGCCAGCAGCAGCCCTTCGACAGTGGGCCTGAGCTCCTACAATGAGCAGTTCTTC
TRBV5-1	-	-	TRBJ1-2	CASSLGQNYGYTF	TGCGCCAGCAGCTTGGGACAGAACTATGGCTACACCTTC
TRBV15	-	-	TRBJ2-5	CATSRGGQTQETQYF	TGTGCCACCAGCAGAGGAGGGCAGACCCAAGAGACCCAGTACTTC
TRBV3-1/TRBV3-2	-	-	TRBJ1-1	CASSGPLRGTEAFF	TGTGCCAGCAGCGGACCTCTTAGGGGCACTGAAGCTTTCTTT
TRBV30	-	-	TRBJ1-2	CAWSVQTTFTIF	TGTGCCTGGAGTGTACAGACGACCTTCACAATCTTC
TRBV9	-	TRBD2	TRBJ2-7	CASSRGDVVPYEQYF	TGTGCCAGCAGCCGGGGGGACGTGGTCCCCTACGAGCAGTACTTC
TRBV11-2	-	TRBD2	TRBJ2-2	CASSLRRGGDGELFF	TGTGCCAGCAGCCTCCGCCGGGGGGGTGACGGGGAGCTGTTTTTT
TRBV7-8	-	-	TRBJ2-1	CASSFGGHNEQFF	TGTGCCAGCAGCTTTGGGGGTCACAATGAGCAGTTCTTC
TRBV11-1	-	-	TRBJ1-5	CASSLVQGQPQHF	TGTGCCAGCAGCTTAGTCCAAGGGCAGCCCCAGCATTTT
TRBV3-1/TRBV3-2	-	-	TRBJ2-7	CASSPQLPVSYEQYF	TGTGCCAGCAGCCCCCAACTCCCGGTCTCCTACGAGCAGTACTTC
TRBV2	once	-	TRBJ2-3	CASSEDLGGSTDTQYF	TGTGCCAGCAGTGAAGACTTAGGCGGTAGCACAGATACGCAGTATTTT
TRBV14	once	-	TRBJ2-5	CASSLPGRWYQETQYF	TGTGCCAGCAGCCTGCCGGGACGGTGGTACCAAGAGACCCAGTACTTC
TRBV2	-	-	TRBJ2-3	CASGPRDLKYSSTDTQYF	TGTGCCAGCGGCCCCCGGGACTTAAAATACTCTAGCACAGATACGCAGTATTTT
TRBV10-3	-	TRBD1	TRBJ1-2	CAISEEWTGTRYTF	TGTGCCATCAGTGAGGAATGGACAGGGACCCGCTACACCTTC
TRBV18	-	-	TRBJ2-7	CASSPRVYEQYF	TGTGCCAGCTCACCACGGGTCTACGAGCAGTACTTC
TRBV18	-	-	TRBJ2-5	CASSSSAGQETQYF	TGTGCCAGCTCATCCTCCGCGGGCCAAGAGACCCAGTACTTC
TRBV6-2/TRBV6-3	-	-	TRBJ2-1	CASSYGGLSNEQFF	TGTGCCAGCAGTTATGGCGGGCTTAGCAATGAGCAGTTCTTC
TRBV10-2	once	TRBD2	TRBJ2-1	CATLIGTSNEQFF	TGCGCCACCCTTATAGGGACTAGCAATGAGCAGTTCTTC
TRBV2	-	TRBD1	TRBJ2-3	CASRLRTGLGTDTQYF	TGTGCCAGCAGACTGAGGACAGGGCTTGGCACAGATACGCAGTATTTT